This is a list of T cell receptor beta chains from one sample in a study of blood T cells in healthy people across ages. TCRdb re-called the 5' RACE reads through MiXCR, storing one row per CDR3 protein. Counted here are over 600,000 distinct CDR3 sequences, roughly three fifths occurring once; the ten biggest clones make up under 30%. Sequenced input: blood. The receptors originated from a man aged 35-49 years in good health. CDR3s include the opening cysteine and the closing phenylalanine or tryptophan. A D gene is named only where the DNA matches it firmly. Clone size is not always given. Where it is, it says once, few, many or a class for expanded clones.

J	V	size	D	DNA	CDR3
TRBJ1-1	TRBV5-1	-	TRBD1	TGCGCCAGCAGCGGTATTAGGACAGGGAGCACTGAAGCTTTCTTT	CASSGIRTGSTEAFF
TRBJ1-4	TRBV7-9	-	-	TGTGCCAGCAGGGACAACCGGGGAGCAACTAATGAAAAACTGTTTTTT	CASRDNRGATNEKLFF
TRBJ2-7	TRBV7-2	-	-	TGTGCCAGCAGCTTAGGTGGCAGGGGTTACGAGCAGTACTTC	CASSLGGRGYEQYF
TRBJ1-6	TRBV2	-	TRBD1	TGTGCCAGTTGGACAGGGGAGAGGACACCCCTCCACTTT	CASWTGERTPLHF
TRBJ2-2	TRBV7-3	few	TRBD2	TGTGCCAGCAGTGAGCGGGGGACGAACACCGGGGAGCTGTTTTTT	CASSERGTNTGELFF
TRBJ1-4	TRBV4-2	-	TRBD1	TGTGCCAGCAGCCAAGGACAGGGGTCCACTAATGAAAAACTGTTTTTT	CASSQGQGSTNEKLFF
TRBJ1-5	TRBV28	-	-	TGTGCCAGCAGTTTTGGGGGTGCTAGCGATCAGCCCCAGCATTTT	CASSFGGASDQPQHF
TRBJ2-7	TRBV12-3/TRBV12-4	-	-	TGTGCCAGCAGCCCATTCGGGGTGGCGAACGAGCAGTACTTC	CASSPFGVANEQYF
TRBJ2-5	TRBV6-2/TRBV6-3	-	-	TGTGCCAGCAGTTACGCAGGGGATAGGATACAAGAGACCCAGTACTTC	CASSYAGDRIQETQYF
TRBJ2-5	TRBV28	few	-	TGTGCCAGCAGTTTAAACAGCCGGCCGGAGACCCAGTACTTC	CASSLNSRPETQYF
TRBJ2-3	TRBV7-4	few	-	TGTGCCAGCAGCCCCCCATGGTCAGGTCCAGGGAGCACAGATACGCAGTATTTT	CASSPPWSGPGSTDTQYF
TRBJ2-4	TRBV6-5	-	-	TGTGCCGCCAGGAGCTTTAAAAACATTCAGTACTTC	CAARSFKNIQYF
TRBJ2-1	TRBV9	once	-	TGTGCCAGCAGCGTAGGACAGGTACACAATGAGCAGTTCTTC	CASSVGQVHNEQFF
TRBJ2-7	TRBV28	-	-	TGTGCCAGCAGTGTAATGGCGTGGCCATACGAGCAGTACTTC	CASSVMAWPYEQYF
TRBJ2-2	TRBV7-3	-	-	TGTGCCAGCAGCTTAATGGTTACAGTCACCGGGGAGCTGTTTTTT	CASSLMVTVTGELFF
TRBJ2-7	TRBV7-3	-	TRBD2	TGTGCCAGCAGCTTGGTAGGGACTAGCGGGTACAATGAGCAGTACTTC	CASSLVGTSGYNEQYF
TRBJ1-2	TRBV7-9	-	TRBD1	TGTGCCAGCAGCGGGGGGACAGGGCTCGACCGCTATGGCTACACCTTC	CASSGGTGLDRYGYTF
TRBJ2-7	TRBV19	-	-	TGTGCCAGTAGTCTGATGGGCAATGAGCAGTACTTC	CASSLMGNEQYF
TRBJ1-2	TRBV3-1	-	-	TGTGCCAGCAGCCAAGGTCGGACGCCCTATGGCTACACCTTC	CASSQGRTPYGYTF
TRBJ1-2	TRBV3-1	-	-	TGTGCCAGCAGCCAAACACGGAAAGGGGGCTATGGCTACACCTTC	CASSQTRKGGYGYTF
TRBJ2-6	TRBV4-3	-	TRBD1	TGCGCCAGCAGCCGAGGGACAGGGGGTCCCTCTGGGGCCAACGTCCTGACTTTC	CASSRGTGGPSGANVLTF
TRBJ2-4	TRBV11-2	-	TRBD2	TGTGCCAGCAGCTTAGTTTTTGCGGGGGACCTAGCCAAAAACATTCAGTACTTC	CASSLVFAGDLAKNIQYF
TRBJ2-5	TRBV24-1	-	-	TGTGCCACCAGTGACACCAGCCCAGGGGAGACCCAGTACTTC	CATSDTSPGETQYF
TRBJ2-5	TRBV9	-	-	TGTGCCAGCAGCGTAGGGACAGTTGTCGCTCAAGAGACCCAGTACTTC	CASSVGTVVAQETQYF
TRBJ1-2	TRBV7-9	-	-	TGTGCCAGCAGGTCGGGCCGGGGGAACCGCGCTGGCTACACCTTC	CASRSGRGNRAGYTF
TRBJ1-6	TRBV7-2	-	-	TGTGCCAGCACCAATGGACAGCATTCACCCCTCCACTTT	CASTNGQHSPLHF
TRBJ1-2	TRBV28	-	-	TGTGCCAGCAGTTCCCCTAAGCCGGCTGCTAACTATGGCTACACCTTC	CASSSPKPAANYGYTF
TRBJ1-4	TRBV9	few	-	TGTGCCAGCAGCGCCCTAACTTCAACTAATGAAAAACTGTTTTTT	CASSALTSTNEKLFF
TRBJ2-7	TRBV12-3/TRBV12-4	-	-	TGTGCCAGCAGCCCGAGCGTGGGCACCTACGAGCAGTACTTC	CASSPSVGTYEQYF
TRBJ2-2	TRBV25-1	-	-	TGTGCCAGCAGTGATATATCGCTAACCGGGGAGCTGTTTTTT	CASSDISLTGELFF
TRBJ2-7	TRBV6-2/TRBV6-3	-	TRBD2	TGTGCCAGCACCCTCGGACTAGCCAGCTACGAGCAGTACTTC	CASTLGLASYEQYF
TRBJ2-4	TRBV27	-	-	TGTGCCAGCAGTTGGGACATAAAAAACATTCAGTACTTC	CASSWDIKNIQYF
TRBJ2-1	TRBV7-2	few	-	TGTGCCAGCAGCTTCCCCGGCCTCCTCGAGAACAATGAGCAGTTCTTC	CASSFPGLLENNEQFF
TRBJ1-6	TRBV2	-	-	TGTGCCAGCAGTGTGGCGGGTTCACCCCTCCACTTT	CASSVAGSPLHF
TRBJ2-7	TRBV21-1	few	-	TGTGCCAGTAGCAAGGGAGGTCCAGCGGACGGGACCTACGAGCAGTACTTC	CASSKGGPADGTYEQYF
TRBJ2-3	TRBV29-1	once	TRBD2	TGCAGCTTAGATGGACTAGCGGGGGAATCCTGGGATACGCAGTATTTT	CSLDGLAGESWDTQYF
TRBJ1-2	TRBV5-1	-	-	TGCGCCAGCAGCTTGGACACACGCGGCTATGGCTACACCTTC	CASSLDTRGYGYTF
TRBJ1-2	TRBV25-1	-	TRBD1	TGTGCCAGCAACCGGGACAGTAATGGCTACACCTTC	CASNRDSNGYTF
TRBJ2-3	TRBV9	-	TRBD1	TGTGCCAGCAAGAAGGACAGGGTAGCAGATACGCAGTATTTT	CASKKDRVADTQYF
TRBJ2-7	TRBV4-1	-	TRBD2	TGCGCCAGCAGCCAAGGTTCCGGGACTAGTTTCTACGAGCAGTACTTC	CASSQGSGTSFYEQYF
TRBJ2-3	TRBV3-1	-	-	TGTGCCAGCAGCCCTTCGACTAGTAGCGCAGATACGCAGTATTTT	CASSPSTSSADTQYF
TRBJ2-7	TRBV5-6	-	-	TGTGCCAGCAGCTTGGCGGCGCTCTACAATGAGCAGTACTTC	CASSLAALYNEQYF
TRBJ2-7	TRBV12-3/TRBV12-4	-	TRBD2	TGTGCCAGCAGATCACGTCTAGCGGGGTACAATGAGCAGTACTTC	CASRSRLAGYNEQYF
TRBJ2-1	TRBV24-1	few	-	TGTGCCACCAGTGATTTGGACAATTACAATGAGCAGTTCTTC	CATSDLDNYNEQFF
TRBJ2-4	TRBV7-8	few	-	TGTGCCAGCAGCTTACGGTGGGGTGCCAAAAACATTCAGTACTTC	CASSLRWGAKNIQYF
TRBJ2-5	TRBV11-2	many	TRBD2	TGTGCCAGCACCCCAGGTAGCGGGAGGGCCGAGACCCAGTACTTC	CASTPGSGRAETQYF